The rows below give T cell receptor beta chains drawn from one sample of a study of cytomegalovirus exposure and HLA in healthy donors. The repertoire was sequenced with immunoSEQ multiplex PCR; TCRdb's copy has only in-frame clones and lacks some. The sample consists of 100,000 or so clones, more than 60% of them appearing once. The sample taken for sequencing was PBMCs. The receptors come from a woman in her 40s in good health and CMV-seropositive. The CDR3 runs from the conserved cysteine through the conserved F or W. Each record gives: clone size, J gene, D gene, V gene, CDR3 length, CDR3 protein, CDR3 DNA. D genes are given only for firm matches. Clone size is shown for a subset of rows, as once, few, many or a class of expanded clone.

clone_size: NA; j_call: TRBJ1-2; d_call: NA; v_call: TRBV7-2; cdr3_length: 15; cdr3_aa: CASSSDSGQSYGYTF; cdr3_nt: TGTGCCAGCAGCTCTGACTCAGGACAGAGCTATGGCTACACCTTC
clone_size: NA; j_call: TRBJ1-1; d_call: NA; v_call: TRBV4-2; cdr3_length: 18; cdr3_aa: CASSQDPSITRGTAEAFF; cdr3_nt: TGTGCCAGCAGCCAAGATCCCTCCATCACGAGGGGGACGGCTGAAGCTTTCTTT
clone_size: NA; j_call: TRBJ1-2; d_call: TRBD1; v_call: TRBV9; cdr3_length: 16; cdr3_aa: CASSDRGRGAVYGYTF; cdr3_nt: TGTGCCAGCAGCGACAGGGGAAGGGGTGCAGTCTATGGCTACACCTTC
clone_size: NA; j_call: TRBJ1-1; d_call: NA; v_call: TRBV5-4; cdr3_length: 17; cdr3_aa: CASSPWGTRLLNTEAFF; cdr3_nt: TGTGCCAGCAGCCCTTGGGGGACAAGGCTCCTGAACACTGAAGCTTTCTTT
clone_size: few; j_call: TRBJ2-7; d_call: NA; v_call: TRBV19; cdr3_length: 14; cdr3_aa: CASRVGHDSYEQYF; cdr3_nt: TGTGCCAGTAGAGTGGGGCACGACTCCTACGAGCAGTACTTC
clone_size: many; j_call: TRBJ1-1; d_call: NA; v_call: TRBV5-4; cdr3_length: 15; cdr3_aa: CASSLEEFEGTEAFF; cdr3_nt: TGTGCCAGCAGCTTGGAGGAGTTTGAGGGCACTGAAGCTTTCTTT
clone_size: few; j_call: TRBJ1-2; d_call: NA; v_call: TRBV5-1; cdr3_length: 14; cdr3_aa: CASSLGGENYGYTF; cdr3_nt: TGCGCCAGCAGCTTGGGTGGAGAGAACTATGGCTACACCTTC
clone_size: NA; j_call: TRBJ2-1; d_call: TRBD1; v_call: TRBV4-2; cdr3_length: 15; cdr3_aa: CASGQQGATYNEQFF; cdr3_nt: TGTGCCAGCGGACAACAGGGGGCTACATACAATGAGCAGTTCTTC
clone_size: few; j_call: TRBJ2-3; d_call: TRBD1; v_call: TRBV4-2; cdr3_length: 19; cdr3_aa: CASSFRDRAPALSTDTQYF; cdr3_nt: TGTGCCAGCAGCTTCCGGGACAGGGCACCAGCCCTCAGTACAGATACGCAGTATTTT
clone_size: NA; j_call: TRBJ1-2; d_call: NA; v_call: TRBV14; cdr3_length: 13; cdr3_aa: CASSHGTGNGYTF; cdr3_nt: TGTGCCAGCAGCCACGGCACGGGTAATGGCTACACCTTC
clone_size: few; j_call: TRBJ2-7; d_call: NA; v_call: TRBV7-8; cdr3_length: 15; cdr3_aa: CASSLGPGGRYEQYF; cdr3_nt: TGTGCCAGCAGCTTAGGTCCCGGGGGACGTTACGAGCAGTACTTC
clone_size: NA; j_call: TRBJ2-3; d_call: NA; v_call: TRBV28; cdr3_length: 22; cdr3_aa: CASSLPVRWTLYRLTSTDTQYF; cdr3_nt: TGTGCCAGCAGTTTACCTGTGAGGTGGACACTTTACCGACTTACTAGCACAGATACGCAGTATTTT
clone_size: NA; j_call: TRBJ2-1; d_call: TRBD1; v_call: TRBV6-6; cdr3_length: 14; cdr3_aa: CASRWTGSYNEQFF; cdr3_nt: TGTGCCAGCAGGTGGACAGGGTCCTACAATGAGCAGTTCTTC
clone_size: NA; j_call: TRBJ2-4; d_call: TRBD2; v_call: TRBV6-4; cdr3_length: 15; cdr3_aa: CASSLLAGGENIQYF; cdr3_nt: TGTGCCAGCAGCCTCTTAGCGGGAGGGGAAAACATTCAGTACTTC
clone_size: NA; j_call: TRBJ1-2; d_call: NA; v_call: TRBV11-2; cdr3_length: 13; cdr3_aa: CASSRSKERGYTF; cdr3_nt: TGTGCCAGCAGCCGTTCAAAGGAGCGTGGCTACACCTTC
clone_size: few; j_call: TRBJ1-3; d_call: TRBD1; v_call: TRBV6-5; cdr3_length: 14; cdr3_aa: CASSYRQGGNTIYF; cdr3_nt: TGTGCCAGCAGTTATAGACAGGGTGGAAACACCATATATTTT
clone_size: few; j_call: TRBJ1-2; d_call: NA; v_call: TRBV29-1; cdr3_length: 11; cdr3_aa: CSAGDDYGYTF; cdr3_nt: TGCAGCGCCGGGGATGACTATGGCTACACCTTC
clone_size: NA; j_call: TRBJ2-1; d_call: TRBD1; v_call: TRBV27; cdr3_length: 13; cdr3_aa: CASRRTGRTEQFF; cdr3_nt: TGTGCCAGCAGGAGGACAGGAAGGACAGAGCAGTTCTTC
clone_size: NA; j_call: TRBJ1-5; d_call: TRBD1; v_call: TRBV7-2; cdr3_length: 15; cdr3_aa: CASSKATGRNQPQHF; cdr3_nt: TGTGCCAGCAGCAAAGCGACAGGGCGGAATCAGCCCCAGCATTTT
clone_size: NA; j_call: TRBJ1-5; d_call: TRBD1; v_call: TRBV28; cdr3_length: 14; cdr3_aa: CASSLGTGNQPQHF; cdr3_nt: TGTGCCAGCAGTTTAGGGACAGGTAATCAGCCCCAGCATTTT
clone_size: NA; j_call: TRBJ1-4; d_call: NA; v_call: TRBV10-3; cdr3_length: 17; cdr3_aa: CAISPSSLSLGDEKLFF; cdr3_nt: TGTGCCATCAGCCCCTCCTCCCTCTCTTTGGGCGATGAAAAACTGTTTTTT
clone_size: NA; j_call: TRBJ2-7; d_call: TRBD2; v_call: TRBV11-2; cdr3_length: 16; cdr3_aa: CASSSLGREVSYEQYF; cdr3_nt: TGTGCCAGCAGCTCACTTGGGCGGGAGGTTTCCTACGAGCAGTACTTC
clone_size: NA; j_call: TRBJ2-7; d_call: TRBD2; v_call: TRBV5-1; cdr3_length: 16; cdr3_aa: CASSPVGGVLSYEQYF; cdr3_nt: TGCGCCAGCAGCCCCGTTGGGGGGGTACTCTCCTACGAGCAGTACTTC
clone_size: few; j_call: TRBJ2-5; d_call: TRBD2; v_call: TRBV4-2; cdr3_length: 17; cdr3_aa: CASSQEPLAGGQETQYF; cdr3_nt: TGTGCCAGCAGCCAAGAGCCCCTAGCGGGGGGACAAGAGACCCAGTACTTC
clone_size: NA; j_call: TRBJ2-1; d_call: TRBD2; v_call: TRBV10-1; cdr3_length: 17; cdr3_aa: CASSESKGLAEGGEQFF; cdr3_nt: TGCGCCAGCAGTGAGTCGAAGGGACTAGCGGAAGGGGGTGAGCAGTTCTTC
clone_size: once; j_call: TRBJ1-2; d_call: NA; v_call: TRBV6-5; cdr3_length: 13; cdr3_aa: CASSSRTARGYTF; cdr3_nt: TGTGCCAGCAGTTCCAGGACAGCTAGGGGCTACACCTTC
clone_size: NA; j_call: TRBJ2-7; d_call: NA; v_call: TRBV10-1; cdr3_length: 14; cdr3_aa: CASSESPQGYEQYF; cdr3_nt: TGCGCCAGCAGTGAGTCCCCCCAGGGGTACGAGCAGTACTTC
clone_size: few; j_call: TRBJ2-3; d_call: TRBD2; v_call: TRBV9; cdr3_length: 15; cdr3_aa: CASSPLADPGGTQYF; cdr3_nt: TGTGCCAGCAGCCCTCTAGCGGACCCGGGGGGTACGCAGTATTTT
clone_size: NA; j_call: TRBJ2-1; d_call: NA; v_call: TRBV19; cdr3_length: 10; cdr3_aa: CASGLGEQFF; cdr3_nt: TGTGCCAGTGGTCTCGGGGAGCAGTTCTTC
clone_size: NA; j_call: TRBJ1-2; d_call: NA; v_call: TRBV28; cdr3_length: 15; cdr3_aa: CASSFQGLTNYGYTF; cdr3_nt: TGTGCCAGCAGTTTTCAAGGACTCACTAACTATGGCTACACCTTC
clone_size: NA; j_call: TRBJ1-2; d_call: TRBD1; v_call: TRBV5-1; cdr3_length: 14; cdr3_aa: CASSLALTGYGYTF; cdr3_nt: TGCGCCAGCAGCTTGGCCCTGACAGGGTATGGCTACACCTTC
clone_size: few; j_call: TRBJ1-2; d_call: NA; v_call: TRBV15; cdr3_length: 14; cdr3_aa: CATSRDRGADGYTF; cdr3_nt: TGTGCCACCAGCAGAGATCGGGGGGCTGATGGCTACACCTTC
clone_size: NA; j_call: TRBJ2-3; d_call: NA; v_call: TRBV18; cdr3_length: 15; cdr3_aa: CASTGGGEVGDTQYF; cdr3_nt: TGTGCCAGCACCGGCGGGGGCGAAGTGGGAGATACGCAGTATTTT
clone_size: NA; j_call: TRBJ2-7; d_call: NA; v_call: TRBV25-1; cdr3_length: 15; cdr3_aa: CASSEPGALSYEQYF; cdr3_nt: TGTGCCAGCAGTGAACCAGGGGCCCTTTCCTACGAGCAGTACTTC
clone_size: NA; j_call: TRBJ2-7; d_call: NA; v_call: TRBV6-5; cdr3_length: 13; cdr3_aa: CASSEWPGEEQYF; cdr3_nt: TGTGCCAGCAGTGAATGGCCGGGTGAGGAGCAGTACTTC
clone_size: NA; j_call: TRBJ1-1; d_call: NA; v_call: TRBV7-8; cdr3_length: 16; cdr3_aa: CASSSSRGEGGTEAFF; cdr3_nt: TGTGCCAGCAGCTCCTCTCGAGGGGAGGGAGGCACTGAAGCTTTCTTT
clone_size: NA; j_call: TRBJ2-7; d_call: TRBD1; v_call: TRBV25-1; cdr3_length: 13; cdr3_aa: CASTVRGPNEQYF; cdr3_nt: TGTGCCAGCACCGTTAGGGGGCCCAACGAGCAGTACTTC
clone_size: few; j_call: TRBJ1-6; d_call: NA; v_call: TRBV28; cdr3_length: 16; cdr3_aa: CASSSLFSGYNSPLHF; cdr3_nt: TGTGCCAGCAGTTCCCTGTTCAGTGGCTATAATTCACCCCTCCACTTT
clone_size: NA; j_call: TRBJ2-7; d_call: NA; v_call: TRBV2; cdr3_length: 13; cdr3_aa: CASTSTEDYEQYF; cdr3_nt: TGTGCCAGCACATCCACGGAGGACTACGAGCAGTACTTC
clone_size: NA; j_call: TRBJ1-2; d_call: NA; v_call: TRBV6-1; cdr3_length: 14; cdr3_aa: CASSEGGGVSGYTF; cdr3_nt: TGTGCCAGCAGTGAGGGCGGGGGTGTATCTGGCTACACCTTC
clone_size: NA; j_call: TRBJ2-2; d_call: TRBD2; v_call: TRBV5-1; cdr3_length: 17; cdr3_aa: CASSPAGGAANTGELFF; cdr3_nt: TGCGCCAGCAGCCCAGCGGGGGGGGCCGCGAACACCGGGGAGCTGTTTTTT
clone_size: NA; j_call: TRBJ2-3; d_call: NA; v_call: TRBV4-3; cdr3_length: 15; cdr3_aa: CASSGTFVSTDTQYF; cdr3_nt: TGCGCCAGCAGTGGGACTTTCGTTAGCACAGATACGCAGTATTTT
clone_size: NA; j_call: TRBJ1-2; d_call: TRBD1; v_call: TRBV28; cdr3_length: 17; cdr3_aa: CASNADPGRGSNYGYTF; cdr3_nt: TGTGCCAGCAATGCTGACCCGGGCAGGGGGTCTAACTATGGCTACACCTTC
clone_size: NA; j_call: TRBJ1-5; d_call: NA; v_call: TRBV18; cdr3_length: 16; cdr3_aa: CASSPKQGGEEQPQHF; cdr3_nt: TGTGCCAGCTCACCTAAGCAGGGAGGAGAAGAACAGCCCCAGCATTTT
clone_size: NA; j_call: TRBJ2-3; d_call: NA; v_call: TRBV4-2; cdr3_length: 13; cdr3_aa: CASSQVSADTQYF; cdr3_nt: TGTGCCAGCAGCCAAGTCAGCGCAGATACGCAGTATTTT
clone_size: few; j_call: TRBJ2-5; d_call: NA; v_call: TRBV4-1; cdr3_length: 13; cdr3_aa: CASSRAAPETQYF; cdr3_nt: TGCGCCAGCAGCCGCGCGGCCCCGGAGACCCAGTACTTC
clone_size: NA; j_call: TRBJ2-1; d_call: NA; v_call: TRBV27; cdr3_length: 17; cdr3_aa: CASMDGRYSRTHNEQFF; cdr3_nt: TGTGCCAGCATGGACGGTCGCTACTCCAGGACACACAATGAGCAGTTCTTC
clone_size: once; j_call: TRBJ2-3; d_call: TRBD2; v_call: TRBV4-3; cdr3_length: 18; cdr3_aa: CASSPLATLAENTDTQYF; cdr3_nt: TGCGCCAGCAGCCCGCTGGCTACGCTAGCGGAGAACACAGATACGCAGTATTTT
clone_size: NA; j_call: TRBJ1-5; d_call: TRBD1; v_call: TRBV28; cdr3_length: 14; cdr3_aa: CASSWTGLMRPQHF; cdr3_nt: TGTGCCAGCAGTTGGACAGGGCTAATGAGGCCCCAGCATTTT
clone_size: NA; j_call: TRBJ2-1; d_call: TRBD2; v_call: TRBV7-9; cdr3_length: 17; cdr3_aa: CASSPPGTSGAYNEQFF; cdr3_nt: TGTGCCAGCAGCCCCCCGGGGACTAGCGGGGCCTACAATGAGCAGTTCTTC
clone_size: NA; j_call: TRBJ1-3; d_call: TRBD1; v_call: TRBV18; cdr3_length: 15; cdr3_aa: CASSPLGQGGNTIYF; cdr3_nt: TGTGCCAGCTCACCTTTAGGACAGGGAGGAAACACCATATATTTT
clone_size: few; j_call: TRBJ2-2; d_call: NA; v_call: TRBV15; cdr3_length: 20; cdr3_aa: CATSRASGGYLVRNTGELFF; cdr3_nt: TGTGCCACCAGCAGAGCCTCGGGGGGCTACCTAGTAAGGAACACCGGGGAGCTGTTTTTT
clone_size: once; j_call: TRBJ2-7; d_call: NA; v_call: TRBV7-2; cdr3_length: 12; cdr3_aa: CASRSRTSGQYF; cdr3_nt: TGTGCCAGCAGATCACGAACCTCGGGGCAGTACTTC
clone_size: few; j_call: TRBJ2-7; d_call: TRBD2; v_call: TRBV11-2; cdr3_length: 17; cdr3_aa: CASSFRLAGSRSYEQYF; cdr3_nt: TGTGCCAGCAGCTTTAGACTAGCGGGGTCACGATCCTACGAGCAGTACTTC